This TCR beta chain is from a study of T cells in localized non-small cell lung cancer. V dropped 6 bases and J dropped 2 bases, with 17 bases sitting between them. The CDR3 runs to 16 residues. Per germline, CDR1 SNHLY and CDR2 FYNNEI. This clone was found a few times. TCRdb keeps only in-frame clones here, not all; method: immunoSEQ multiplex PCR. The data hold over 65,000 clones, with roughly 84% observed a single time. J is TRBJ2-1 and V is TRBV2; D is unresolved. This clonotype was obtained from a female donor older than 55 with stage I lung adenocarcinoma. This material consisted of peripheral blood, taken before any cancer treatment. CDR3 protein: CASSPGERLTYNEQFF. The CDR3 DNA reads as TGTGCCAGCAGCCCCGGAGAGCGTTTAACCTACAATGAGCAGTTCTTC. The variable domain in full, with the rest retrieved from reference TRBV2 and TRBJ2-1, is EPEVTQTPSHQVTQMGQEVILRCVPISNHLYFYWYRQILGQKVEFLVSFYNNEISEKSEIFDDQFSVERPDGSNFTLKIRSTKLEDSAMYFCASSPGERLTYNEQFFGPGTRLTVL.